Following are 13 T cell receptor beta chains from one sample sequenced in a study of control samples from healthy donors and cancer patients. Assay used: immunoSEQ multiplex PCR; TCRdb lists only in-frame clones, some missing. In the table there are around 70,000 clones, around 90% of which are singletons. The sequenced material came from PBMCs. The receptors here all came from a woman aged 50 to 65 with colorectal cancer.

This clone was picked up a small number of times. CDR3 DNA: TGTGCCAGCAGCGTAGGGCTAGGCATGGCTTACGAGCAGTACGTC. This codes for CASSVGLGMAYEQYV. The chain recombines TRBV9 with TRBJ2-7, with D uncertain. Germline-derived CDR1 and CDR2 are SGDLS and YYNGEE. Trimming pared 0 bases from V and 4 bases from J, leaving 14 bases between. The CDR3 has 15 residues.

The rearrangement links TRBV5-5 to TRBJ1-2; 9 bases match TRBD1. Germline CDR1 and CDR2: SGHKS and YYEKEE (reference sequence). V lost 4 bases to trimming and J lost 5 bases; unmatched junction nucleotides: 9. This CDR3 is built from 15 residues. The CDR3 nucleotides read TGTGCCAGCAGCAGGACAGGGGAGCTAGGTTATGGCTACACCTTC. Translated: CASSRTGELGYGYTF.

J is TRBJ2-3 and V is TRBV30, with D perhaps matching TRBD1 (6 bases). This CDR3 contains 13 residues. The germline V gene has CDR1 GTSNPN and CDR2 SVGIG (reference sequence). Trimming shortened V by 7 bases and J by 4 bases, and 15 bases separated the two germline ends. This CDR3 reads CAYADKGADTQYF. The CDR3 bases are TGTGCCTACGCTGACAAGGGGGCAGATACGCAGTATTTT.

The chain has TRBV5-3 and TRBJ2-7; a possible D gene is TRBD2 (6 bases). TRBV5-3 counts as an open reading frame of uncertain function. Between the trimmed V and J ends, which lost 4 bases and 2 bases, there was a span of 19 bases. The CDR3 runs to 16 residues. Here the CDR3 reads CARSRPPLEGTYEQYV. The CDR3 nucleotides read TGTGCCAGAAGCCGGCCCCCTTTGGAGGGGACCTACGAGCAGTACGTC.

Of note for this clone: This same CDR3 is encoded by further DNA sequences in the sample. CDR3 residues: CASSYGYGYTF. Here the CDR3 DNA reads TGTGCCAGCAGTTACGGCTATGGCTACACCTTC. The J gene is TRBJ1-2, the V gene TRBV6-2 or TRBV6-3, with unresolved D. The V gene lost 2 bases and the J gene lost 4 bases, with 2 bases spanning the gap. CDR1 MNHEY and CDR2 SVGEGT come from the germline V gene. CDR3 length: 11 amino acids.

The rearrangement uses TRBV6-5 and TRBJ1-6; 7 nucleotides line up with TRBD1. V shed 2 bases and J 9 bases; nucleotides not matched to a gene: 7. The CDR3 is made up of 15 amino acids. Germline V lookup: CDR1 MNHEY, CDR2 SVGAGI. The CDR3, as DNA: TGTGCCAGCAGTTACGGGACAGCCAACCGTTCACCCCTCCACTTT. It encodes CASSYGTANRSPLHF.

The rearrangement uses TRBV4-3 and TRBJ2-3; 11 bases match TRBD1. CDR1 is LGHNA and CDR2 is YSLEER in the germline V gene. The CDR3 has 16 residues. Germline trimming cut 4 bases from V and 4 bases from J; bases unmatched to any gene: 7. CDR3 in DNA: TGCGCCAGCAGCCTCGACCCGGGACAGGGGGCAGATACGCAGTATTTT. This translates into CASSLDPGQGADTQYF.

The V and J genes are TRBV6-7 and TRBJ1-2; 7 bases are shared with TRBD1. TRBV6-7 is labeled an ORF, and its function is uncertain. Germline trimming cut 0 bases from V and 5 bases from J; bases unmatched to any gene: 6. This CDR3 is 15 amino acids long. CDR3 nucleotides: TGTGCCAGCAGTTACTCAGTGACAGGGAATTATGGCTACACCTTC. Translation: CASSYSVTGNYGYTF.

CDR3 sequence: CASSYGGASQPQHF. The CDR3 DNA follows: TGTGCCAGCAGTTACGGAGGGGCGAGTCAGCCCCAGCATTTT. The V gene is TRBV6-6, the J gene TRBJ1-5, with D tentatively TRBD1 (5 bases). This CDR3 has 14 amino acids. The ends were cut back, 2 bases at V and 6 bases at J, with 11 bases in the middle. In germline, CDR1 is MNHNY, CDR2 SVGAGI (reference sequence).

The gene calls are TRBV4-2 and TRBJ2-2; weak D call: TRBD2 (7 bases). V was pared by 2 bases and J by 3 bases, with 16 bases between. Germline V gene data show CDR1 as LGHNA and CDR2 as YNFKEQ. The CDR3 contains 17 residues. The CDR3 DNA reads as TGTGCCAGCAGCCAACTTGGCGGGGGCCTCTACACCGGGGAGCTGTTTTTT. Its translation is CASSQLGGGLYTGELFF.

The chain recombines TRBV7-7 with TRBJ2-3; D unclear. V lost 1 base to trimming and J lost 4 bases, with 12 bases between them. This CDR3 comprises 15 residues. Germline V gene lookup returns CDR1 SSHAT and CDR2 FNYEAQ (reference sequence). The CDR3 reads CASSLDRAYADTQYF. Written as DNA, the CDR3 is TGTGCCAGCAGCTTAGATAGAGCGTACGCAGATACGCAGTATTTT. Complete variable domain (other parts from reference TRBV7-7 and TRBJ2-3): GAGVSQSPRYKVTKRGQDVTLRCDPISSHATLYWYQQALGQGPEFLTYFNYEAQPDKSGLPSDRFSAERPEGSISTLTIQRTEQRDSAMYRCASSLDRAYADTQYFGPGTRLTVL.

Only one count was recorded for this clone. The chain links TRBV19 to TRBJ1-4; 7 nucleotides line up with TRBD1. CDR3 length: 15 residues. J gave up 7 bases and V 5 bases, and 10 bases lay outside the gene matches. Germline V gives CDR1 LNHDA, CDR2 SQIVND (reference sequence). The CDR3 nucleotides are TGTGCCAGTAGTGTGGCGGAGGGGGCTGGTGAAAAACTGTTTTTT. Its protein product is CASSVAEGAGEKLFF.

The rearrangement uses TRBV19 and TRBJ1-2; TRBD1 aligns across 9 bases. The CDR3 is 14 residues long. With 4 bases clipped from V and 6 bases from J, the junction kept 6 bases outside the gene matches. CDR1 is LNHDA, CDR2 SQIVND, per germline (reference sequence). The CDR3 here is CASSTRQGDDGYTF. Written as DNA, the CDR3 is TGTGCCAGTAGTACCCGACAGGGGGACGATGGCTACACCTTC.